These 16 T cell receptor beta chains originate from one sample sequenced in a study of T cells in women clearing cervical HPV infection. Only in-frame clones appear in the TCRdb table, and some are missing; sequencing was by immunoSEQ multiplex PCR. This repertoire includes roughly 42,000 clones. The sequencing input was blood buffy coat. The receptors derive from a woman aged 18 to 75 with a cervical HPV16 infection that either progressed to CIN3+ or cleared (not recorded which).

As regards this clone: The read comes to an end 3 residues before the CDR3 does, leaving the germline J gene to fill in the end. The chain uses TRBV5-1 and TRBJ2-7; D may be TRBD1 (6 bases). V was pared by 0 bases and J by 0 bases, with 10 bases between. The CDR3 extends over 15 amino acids. Germline CDR1 reads SGHRS; CDR2 reads YFSETQ. This CDR3 reads CASSLGTGISYEQYF. The CDR3 DNA, read in part, is TGCGCCAGCAGCTTGGGCACAGGGATCTCCTACGAG. Drawing the rest from reference TRBV5-1 and TRBJ2-7, the complete variable domain is KAGVTQTPRYLIKTRGQQVTLSCSPISGHRSVSWYQQTPGQGLQFLFEYFSETQRNKGNFPGRFSGRQFSNSRSEMNVSTLELGDSALYLCASSLGTGISYEQYFGPGTRLTVT.

As regards this clone: The CDR3 end falls 3 residues outside the read, so it is completed with the germline J gene. This chain joins TRBV7-2 and TRBJ2-3; 7 nucleotides align to TRBD1. Germline V gives CDR1 SGHTA, CDR2 FQGNSA. The CDR3 runs to 13 residues. CDR3 region: CASRRDRVETQYF. The covered CDR3 bases are TGTGCCAGCAGACGTGACAGGGTTGAGACG. The whole variable domain, remainder taken from reference TRBV7-2 and TRBJ2-3, is GAGVSQSPSNKVTEKGKDVELRCDPISGHTALYWYRQSLGQGLEFLIYFQGNSAPDKSGLPSDRFSAERTGGSVSTLTIQRTQQEDSAVYLCASRRDRVETQYFGPGTRLTVL.

In the case of this clone: The sequenced fragment ends 3 residues before the CDR3 boundary, so the rest is inferred from the germline J gene. V gene TRBV28 combines with J gene TRBJ2-5; 8 nucleotides line up with TRBD2. The germline gives CDR1 MDHEN, CDR2 SYDVKM. The CDR3 covers 13 residues. V shed 11 bases, J shed 3 bases, and the junction held 8 bases outside the gene matches. CDR3 DNA, as far as it was read: TGTGCCGTCAGTAGCGGGAACAAAGAGACC. It translates to CAVSSGNKET. The whole CDR3 sequence is CAVSSGNKETQYF. The whole variable domain, remainder taken from reference TRBV28 and TRBJ2-5, is DVKVTQSSRYLVKRTGEKVFLECVQDMDHENMFWYRQDPGLGLRLIYFSYDVKMKEKGDIPEGYSVSREKKERFSLILESASTNQTSMYLCAVSSGNKETQYFGPGTRLLVL.

Note on this clone: The read halts 3 residues ahead of the CDR3 end, with the missing end drawn from the germline J gene. The chain has TRBV5-4 and TRBJ2-3; 7 bases are a match to TRBD1. CDR1 and CDR2 (germline): SGHNT, YYREEE (reference sequence). This CDR3 has 13 residues. V trimming: 7 bases; J trimming: 4 bases; junction bases outside the gene matches: 6. CDR3 region: CASSGQAADTQYF. CDR3 bases read: TGTGCCAGCTCTGGACAGGCGGCAGATACG. Complete variable domain (other parts from reference TRBV5-4 and TRBJ2-3): ETGVTQSPTHLIKTRGQQVTLRCSSQSGHNTVSWYQQALGQGPQFIFQYYREEENGRGNFPPRFSGLQFPNYSSELNVNALELDDSALYLCASSGQAADTQYFGPGTRLTVL.

Of note for this clone: The CDR3 end lies 3 residues beyond the end of the read and is filled in from the germline J gene. J is TRBJ2-1 and V is TRBV6-2 or TRBV6-3, with TRBD1 identical over 7 bases. Germline CDR1 reads MNHEY; CDR2 reads SVGEGT. The CDR3 is 14 residues long. The V gene end was trimmed by 6 bases and the J gene end by 9 bases; junction bases not matched to a gene: 11. The CDR3 is CASSRVTGYSEQFF. Incomplete CDR3 DNA: TGTGCCAGCAGCCGCGTGACAGGGTATAGTGAG.

Details on this clone: The CDR3 is cut off 3 residues early in the read; its end comes from the germline J gene. The genes are TRBV5-1 and TRBJ1-2; 10 bases are shared with TRBD1. Germline trimming cut 4 bases from V and 6 bases from J; bases unmatched to any gene: 3. The length of the CDR3 is 13 residues. CDR1 and CDR2 from the germline V gene are SGHRS and YFSETQ. This chain's CDR3 is CASSQGTGDGYTF. Partial CDR3 DNA: TGCGCCAGCAGCCAAGGGACAGGGGATGGC. Full variable domain (rest looked up from reference TRBV5-1 and TRBJ1-2): KAGVTQTPRYLIKTRGQQVTLSCSPISGHRSVSWYQQTPGQGLQFLFEYFSETQRNKGNFPGRFSGRQFSNSRSEMNVSTLELGDSALYLCASSQGTGDGYTFGSGTRLTVV.

As to this clone: The read gets to within 3 residues of the CDR3 end, and the germline J gene fills in the rest. The chain has TRBV5-1 and TRBJ2-1; 12 bases are a match to TRBD2. V gave up 4 bases and J gave up 2 bases; unmatched junction bases: 1. The CDR3 contains 15 residues. Germline CDR1 is SGHRS and CDR2 is YFSETQ. The sequenced CDR3 bases are TGCGCCAGCAGCCGGACTAGCGGGACCTACAATGAG. Protein product: CASSRTSGTYNE. The whole CDR3 reads CASSRTSGTYNEQFF. Full variable domain (outside the CDR3, taken from reference TRBV5-1 and TRBJ2-1): KAGVTQTPRYLIKTRGQQVTLSCSPISGHRSVSWYQQTPGQGLQFLFEYFSETQRNKGNFPGRFSGRQFSNSRSEMNVSTLELGDSALYLCASSRTSGTYNEQFFGPGTRLTVL.

Worth noting for this clone: The read falls 3 residues short of the CDR3 end, and the missing part is taken from the germline J gene. Other DNA sequences in the same sample also yield this CDR3. This chain connects TRBV18 to TRBJ2-5, with 8 positions matching TRBD1. V lost 3 bases and J lost 4; bases outside the gene matches: 1. The germline V gene encodes CDR1 KGHSH and CDR2 LQKENI. This CDR3 has 13 residues. CDR3 DNA, as far as it was read: TGTGCCAGCTCACCCGGACAGGGAGAGACC. Translated, it gives CASSPGQGET. Given in full, the CDR3 is CASSPGQGETQYF.

In the case of this clone: The read comes to an end 3 residues before the CDR3 does, leaving the germline J gene to fill in the end. The chain combines TRBV19 with TRBJ2-3; D unresolved. The CDR3 is 12 amino acids. Germline-derived CDR1 and CDR2 are LNHDA and SQIVND (reference sequence). Partial CDR3 DNA: TGTGCCAGAGAGCGACGGCAAGAGACG. It is translated as CARERRQET. The whole CDR3 protein is CARERRQETQYF.

As concerns this clone: The read ends 3 residues before the CDR3 terminus; that terminus is restored from the germline J gene. V gene TRBV20-1 combines with J gene TRBJ2-3; 15 positions agree with TRBD2. V gave up 4 bases and J gave up 6 bases; unmatched junction bases: 5. Germline CDR1 reads DFQATT; CDR2 reads SNEGSKA (reference sequence). The CDR3 sequence is 15 residues long. CDR3 DNA, as far as it was read: TGCAGTGCTACCGGGACTAGCGGGGGGTGGGATACG. Translating gives CSATGTSGGWDT. Given in full, the CDR3 is CSATGTSGGWDTQYF.

In regard to this clone: The sequence runs out 3 residues before the end of the CDR3; the remainder is reconstructed from the germline J gene. This chain connects TRBV20-1 to TRBJ2-5; tentative D call: TRBD1 (6 bases). There are 15 residues in the CDR3. Germline CDR1 reads DFQATT; CDR2 reads SNEGSKA (reference sequence). The germline V and J ends were trimmed by 1 base and 1 base, with 13 bases remaining between them. The chain's CDR3 is CSARGVRDIQETQYF. Partial CDR3 DNA: TGCAGTGCTAGAGGCGTACGGGACATCCAAGAGACC.

Comments on this clone: The read falls 3 residues short of the CDR3 end, and the missing part is taken from the germline J gene. The chain carries TRBV6-2 or TRBV6-3 and TRBJ2-1; TRBD2 agrees at 14 bases. The V gene's germline CDR1 is MNHEY and CDR2 SVGEGT. Trimming cost V 6 bases and J 8 bases; bases outside gene matches: 9. This CDR3 contains 16 residues. The sequenced CDR3 bases are TGTGCCAGCAGACCTGGGACTAGCGGGAGTGGCTATGAG. Translation: CASRPGTSGSGYE. In full, the CDR3 reads CASRPGTSGSGYEQFF.

In the case of this clone: The DNA ends 3 residues before the CDR3 does, and the rest of the CDR3 is filled in from the germline J gene. The chain combines TRBV7-9 with TRBJ2-6; D gene ambiguous. The CDR3 contains 14 residues. V lost 6 bases, J lost 1 base, and 7 bases lay in between. The germline V gene encodes CDR1 SEHNR and CDR2 FQNEAQ (reference sequence). CDR3 DNA, as far as it was read: TGTGCCAGCAGGGTCCAGTCTGGGGCCAACGTC. Its protein is CASRVQSGANV. The complete CDR3 sequence is CASRVQSGANVLTF.

Remarks on this clone: The read ends 3 residues shy of where the CDR3 ends; the end is completed using the germline J gene. This chain uses TRBV9 with TRBJ2-5; 10 positions agree with TRBD1. After removal of 0 bases from V and 5 bases from J, the junction contained 4 bases not matched to a gene. The V gene's germline CDR1 is SGDLS and CDR2 YYNGEE. The CDR3 runs 15 residues. Partial CDR3 DNA: TGTGCCAGCAGCGTAGGGGACAGGGGTAGGGAGACC. Translation gives CASSVGDRGRET. The whole CDR3 protein is CASSVGDRGRETQYF.

To note about this clone: Read data end 3 residues before the CDR3 end; the end is taken from the germline J gene. The rearrangement joins TRBV7-2 to TRBJ2-2; D not certain. V was clipped by 3 bases and J by 6 bases, with 14 bases between them. Germline CDR1 SGHTA, CDR2 FQGNSA. This CDR3 is built from 15 residues. Partial CDR3 DNA: TGTGCCAGCAGCTTGATGGCTCAGGCCTCCGGGGAG. Residues: CASSLMAQASGE. The full CDR3 reads CASSLMAQASGELFF. Full variable domain (remainder filled in from reference TRBV7-2 and TRBJ2-2): GAGVSQSPSNKVTEKGKDVELRCDPISGHTALYWYRQSLGQGLEFLIYFQGNSAPDKSGLPSDRFSAERTGGSVSTLTIQRTQQEDSAVYLCASSLMAQASGELFFGEGSRLTVL.

In regard to this clone: The read ends 3 residues before the CDR3 terminus; that terminus is restored from the germline J gene. The chain uses TRBV7-6 and TRBJ1-4, with 8 bases lining up with TRBD1. V shed 5 bases, J shed 0 bases, and the junction held 2 bases outside the gene matches. From germline, CDR1 is SGHVS and CDR2 FNYEAQ. The CDR3 extends over 15 amino acids. The CDR3 spells CASSQTGATNEKLFF. Partial CDR3 DNA: TGTGCCAGCAGCCAGACAGGGGCAACTAATGAAAAA.